The clone carrying this TCR beta chain occurred many times. These data are taken from a study of type 1 and type 2 diabetes patients. For the study at large: Samples came from type 1 diabetic, type 2 diabetic or nondiabetic people, recruited in China. T cells were magnetically sorted from PBMCs as CD4+ or CD8+ subsets.

PCR was run on genomic DNA. The TCR beta CDR3 region was amplified using 30 forward and 13 reverse primers. TCRdb re-called the multiplex PCR reads through MiXCR, storing one row per CDR3 protein. The repertoire holds under 300,000 distinct CDR3 sequences, with more than 45% as singletons. No donor had another autoimmune disease or recent infection within four weeks. V dropped 4 bases and J dropped 1; count of bases not matched to a gene: 5. From germline, CDR1 is SNHLY and CDR2 FYNNEI. The CDR3 is 15 residues long. The chain combines TRBV2 with TRBJ2-5, with TRBD2 identical over 8 bases. This TCR came from a young man with type 2 diabetes. Specimen: peripheral blood mononuclear cells (PBMCs). CDR3 sequence (DNA): TGTGCCAGCAGTGGTCGCGGGGGGCGCCAAGAGACCCAGTACTTC. It encodes CASSGRGGRQETQYF.